These 31 T cell receptor beta chains were all obtained from the same sample, sequenced in a study of T cells in localized non-small cell lung cancer. Repertoires were generated with immunoSEQ multiplex PCR, while TCRdb's copy carries only in-frame clones and drops some. The table lists approximately 140,000 clones, roughly 90% of them singletons. Material: peripheral blood, obtained before any cancer treatment. These receptors were taken from a female donor older than 55 with stage I lung adenocarcinoma.

The V gene is TRBV11-1, the J gene TRBJ1-4, with D possibly being TRBD1 (5 bases). V shed 5 bases and J shed 13 bases, with 20 bases lying between them. The germline V gene encodes CDR1 SGHAT and CDR2 FQDESV (reference sequence). The CDR3 loop spans 14 amino acids. CDR3 in DNA: TGTGCCAGCAGCCTAAGAGCCGGGGACGGAAGACTGTTTTTT. Protein sequence: CASSLRAGDGRLFF.

The chain uses TRBV6-1 and TRBJ1-1, with D maybe TRBD1 (5 bases). Trimming shortened V by 7 bases and J by 5 bases, and 11 bases separated the two germline ends. The CDR3 has 12 amino acids. Germline values: CDR1 MNHNS, CDR2 SASEGT. The CDR3 reads CASTRGTTEAFF. The CDR3 bases are TGTGCCAGCACAAGAGGGACGACTGAAGCTTTCTTT.

The chain is built from TRBV5-1 and TRBJ1-4; unclear D gene. Germline assignment: CDR1 SGHRS and CDR2 YFSETQ. The V end was cut by 0 bases, the J end by 8 bases, with 14 bases between. The CDR3 length is 15 residues. CDR3 DNA: TGCGCCAGCAGCTTGGAGGACCCCGGACGGGAAAAACTGTTTTTT. Protein sequence: CASSLEDPGREKLFF.

This clone was recorded only once. The chain recombines TRBV18 with TRBJ1-3, with 7 bases lining up with TRBD1. Germline V gene sequence: CDR1 KGHSH, CDR2 LQKENI. Unmatched junction bases numbered 1, after V lost 3 bases and J lost 2 bases. CDR3 length: 14 residues. DNA for the CDR3: TGTGCCAGCTCACCTGGACAGGCTGGAAACACCATATATTTT. Its translation: CASSPGQAGNTIYF.

The J gene is TRBJ1-2, the V gene TRBV7-9, with 8 positions matching TRBD1. The CDR3 runs to 17 residues. V dropped 1 base and J dropped 0; count of bases not matched to a gene: 7. Germline CDR1 reads SEHNR; CDR2 reads FQNEAQ (reference sequence). CDR3 protein: CASSLVRTGNTNYGYTF. The CDR3 DNA is TGTGCCAGCAGCTTAGTGCGGACAGGGAATACTAACTATGGCTACACCTTC.

The chain is built from TRBV5-4 and TRBJ2-7; no reliable D call. The germline V gene has CDR1 SGHNT and CDR2 YYREEE (reference sequence). Between the trimmed V and J ends, which lost 1 base and 2 bases, there was a span of 7 bases. The CDR3 length is 13 residues. Here the CDR3 reads CASSLPGTYEQYF. CDR3 nucleotide sequence: TGTGCCAGCAGCTTGCCTGGAACCTACGAGCAGTACTTC.

V is TRBV7-9 and J is TRBJ1-1; a weak D match, TRBD1 (5 bases). The V end was cut by 1 base, the J end by 4 bases, with 16 bases between. Germline-derived CDR1 and CDR2 are SEHNR and FQNEAQ (reference sequence). The CDR3 has 16 residues. The CDR3 is CASSLVQGALGTEAFF. In DNA form, the CDR3 reads TGTGCCAGCAGCTTAGTCCAGGGAGCATTAGGCACTGAAGCTTTCTTT.

V usage is TRBV4-1 and J usage is TRBJ2-2, with TRBD2 identical over 8 bases. This CDR3 has 18 amino acids. The V segment lost 0 bases and the J segment 7 bases; nucleotides outside the gene matches: 13. Looked up from germline, CDR1 is MGHRA and CDR2 is YSYEKL. As DNA, the CDR3 is TGCGCCAGCAGCCAAGAAGGGAGAGCGGGAGAGGTTATCGGGGAGCTGTTTTTT. Its protein product is CASSQEGRAGEVIGELFF.

This chain uses TRBV27 with TRBJ2-4; maybe TRBD1 (5 bases). Germline V gives CDR1 MNHEY, CDR2 SMNVEV (reference sequence). The CDR3 runs to 13 residues. The V end lost 2 bases, the J end lost 8 bases, and 10 bases lay between the germline ends. CDR3 amino acids: CASSLRQGYIQYF. The CDR3 nucleotides are TGTGCCAGCAGTTTAAGGCAGGGATACATTCAGTACTTC.

This clone is a singleton in its sample. This sequence joins TRBV30 and TRBJ2-1; D is uncertain. Per the germline V gene, CDR1 is GTSNPN and CDR2 is SVGIG (reference sequence). The CDR3 has 11 residues. The V and J ends lost 2 bases and 5 bases respectively, with 4 bases between them. The CDR3 loop reads CAWSRDNEQFF. CDR3 in DNA: TGTGCCTGGAGTCGAGACAATGAGCAGTTCTTC.

This chain uses TRBV19 with TRBJ2-3, with D perhaps matching TRBD1 (5 bases). In germline, CDR1 is LNHDA, CDR2 SQIVND (reference sequence). Trimming cost V 5 bases and J 3 bases, with 24 bases left between them. The CDR3 spans 18 residues. The CDR3 protein is CASSWGSITYHKTDTQYF. CDR3 DNA: TGTGCCAGTAGTTGGGGCAGCATCACCTACCATAAAACAGATACGCAGTATTTT.

The chain links TRBV11-2 to TRBJ2-3, with TRBD2 as a possible D gene (6 bases). V lost 8 bases and J 2 bases, leaving 14 bases between the germline ends. The CDR3 covers 14 residues. Germline V gene lookup returns CDR1 SGHAT and CDR2 FQNNGV. The DNA of the CDR3 is TGTGCCAGCGGTAGCGGAGGGTACACAGATACGCAGTATTTT. It codes for CASGSGGYTDTQYF.

This clone is a singleton in its sample. The gene calls are TRBV18 and TRBJ1-1; tentatively, D is TRBD1 (5 bases). The CDR3 is 15 residues long. V lost 0 bases to trimming and J lost 4 bases, with 12 bases between them. Germline V gene data show CDR1 as KGHSH and CDR2 as LQKENI. The CDR3 loop reads CASSPPQGSATEAFF. CDR3 bases: TGTGCCAGCTCACCACCGCAGGGTTCAGCCACTGAAGCTTTCTTT.

Here the CDR3 DNA reads TGTGCCAGCAGTCAGAGGGGACAGGGAAATCAGCCCCAGCATTTT. It codes for CASSQRGQGNQPQHF. This rearrangement joins TRBV2 to TRBJ1-5; 9 nucleotides agree with TRBD1. Trimming took 5 bases from V and 4 from J; bases not matched to a gene: 6. The CDR3 spans 15 residues. Germline V gene sequence: CDR1 SNHLY, CDR2 FYNNEI.

The chain employs TRBV6-5 and TRBJ2-7; D gene ambiguous. V was pared by 0 bases and J by 10 bases, with 10 bases between. CDR3 length equals 12 residues. The germline V gene encodes CDR1 MNHEY and CDR2 SVGAGI. CDR3 sequence reads: CASSYSSRQQYF. The DNA for the CDR3 is TGTGCCAGCAGTTACTCGTCGCGGCAACAGTACTTC.

J is TRBJ2-5 and V is TRBV7-6; D ambiguous. CDR3 length equals 13 residues. CDR1 is SGHVS, CDR2 FNYEAQ, per germline. Trimming removed 5 bases from V and 1 base from J, with 8 bases in between. The CDR3 loop reads CASSPPGQETQYF. As DNA, the CDR3 is TGTGCCAGCAGCCCTCCCGGCCAAGAGACCCAGTACTTC.

The genes are TRBV28 and TRBJ1-1; 9 bases fit TRBD1. After removal of 6 bases from V and 3 bases from J, the junction contained 11 bases not matched to a gene. Germline values: CDR1 MDHEN, CDR2 SYDVKM. CDR3 length equals 16 residues. This CDR3 reads CASRGKQGARDTEAFF. The DNA for the CDR3 is TGTGCCAGCAGGGGGAAACAGGGGGCGCGGGACACTGAAGCTTTCTTT. The complete variable domain, with remaining parts taken from reference TRBV28 and TRBJ1-1, reads DVKVTQSSRYLVKRTGEKVFLECVQDMDHENMFWYRQDPGLGLRLIYFSYDVKMKEKGDIPEGYSVSREKKERFSLILESASTNQTSMYLCASRGKQGARDTEAFFGQGTRLTVV.

This chain links TRBV30 with TRBJ2-7; no firm D call. Germline V gene lookup returns CDR1 GTSNPN and CDR2 SVGIG (reference sequence). The CDR3 length is 12 residues. V gave up 5 bases and J gave up 2 bases, with 10 bases separating them. This chain's CDR3 is CAWLQGTYEQYF. Written as DNA, the CDR3 is TGTGCCTGGCTACAAGGTACCTACGAGCAGTACTTC.

This chain connects TRBV7-2 to TRBJ1-5; D uncertain. The CDR3 sequence is 15 residues long. The germline gives CDR1 SGHTA, CDR2 FQGNSA. Trimming removed 1 base from V and 4 bases from J, with 11 bases in between. This CDR3 is CASSLGSAGNQPQHF. In nucleotides, the CDR3 is TGTGCCAGCAGCTTAGGGTCCGCGGGTAATCAGCCCCAGCATTTT.

The rearrangement links TRBV7-2 to TRBJ2-1, with a weak D call TRBD1 (5 bases). This CDR3 has 14 residues. With 3 bases removed from V and 6 bases from J, the gap between germline ends came to 12 bases. Germline CDR1 and CDR2: SGHTA and FQGNSA. CDR3 DNA sequence: TGTGCCAGCAGCTTCTCTGCAGGGCTCAATGAGCAGTTCTTC. It codes for CASSFSAGLNEQFF.

The chain recombines TRBV5-1 with TRBJ2-3, with a possible D match to TRBD1 (5 bases). The CDR3 is 16 residues long. Germline V lookup: CDR1 SGHRS, CDR2 YFSETQ. Deletions cut 0 bases from V and 0 bases from J, with 11 bases between. The CDR3 DNA reads as TGCGCCAGCAGCTTGGGACAGACCTCTAGCACAGATACGCAGTATTTT. It codes for CASSLGQTSSTDTQYF.

DNA of the CDR3: TGTGCCAGCAGGATAGCGGGAGGTCTCATGGAGCAGTTCTTC. Encoded protein: CASRIAGGLMEQFF. The chain has TRBV2 and TRBJ2-1; 10 bases line up with TRBD2. CDR1 and CDR2 (germline): SNHLY, FYNNEI. V shed 6 bases and J 10 bases; nucleotides not matched to a gene: 9. This CDR3 has 14 amino acids.

The rearrangement links TRBV6-4 to TRBJ1-1; TRBD1 matches 7 bases. The germline CDR1 and CDR2 sequences are MRHNA and SNTAGT. The ends lost 4 bases at V and 9 bases at J; junction bases unmatched: 8. CDR3 length equals 13 residues. The CDR3 DNA sequence: TGTGCCAGCAGTGGTCAGGGGGAGGGTAAAGCTTTCTTT. This sequence encodes CASSGQGEGKAFF.

The chain joins TRBV30 to TRBJ2-7; possibly TRBD1 for D (6 bases). Trimming shortened V by 3 bases and J by 3 bases, and 6 bases separated the two germline ends. Germline CDR1 GTSNPN, CDR2 SVGIG (reference sequence). This CDR3 is 11 amino acids long. Written as DNA, the CDR3 is TGTGCCTGGAGGGACAGCTACGAGCAGTACTTC. Translated: CAWRDSYEQYF. Together with reference TRBV30 and TRBJ2-7, the CDR3 gives the full variable domain: SQTIHQWPATLVQPVGSPLSLECTVEGTSNPNLYWYRQAAGRGLQLLFYSVGIGQISSEVPQNLSASRPQDRQFILSSKKLLLSDSGFYLCAWRDSYEQYFGPGTRLTVT.

V usage is TRBV6-5 and J usage is TRBJ2-2, with D possibly matching TRBD1 (6 bases). V was trimmed by 6 bases and J by 7 bases, leaving 15 bases between them. The CDR3 runs 14 residues. The germline V gene has CDR1 MNHEY and CDR2 SVGAGI. The CDR3 DNA reads TGTGCCAGCAGCCAAAACAGGGTTGTCGGGGAGCTGTTTTTT. As protein: CASSQNRVVGELFF.

This clone was detected once. The rearrangement uses TRBV12-2 and TRBJ1-4. TRBV12-2 has pseudogene status. The CDR3 has 15 amino acids. The CDR3 region has the DNA TGTGCAAGTCGCTGGATTGCCAGCCCCAATGAAAAACTGTTTTTT. Translating it yields CASRWIASPNEKLFF.

This clone occurred a few times. The chain couples TRBV6-5 to TRBJ1-2; a possible D gene is TRBD1 (5 bases). The CDR3 covers 16 residues. Germline assignment: CDR1 MNHEY and CDR2 SVGAGI. V lost 0 bases and J 0 bases, leaving 11 bases between the germline ends. The CDR3 coding sequence is TGTGCCAGCAGTTACTCTTTCGGGGGAGCTAACTATGGCTACACCTTC. As protein: CASSYSFGGANYGYTF.

This chain links TRBV6-4 with TRBJ2-3; 8 bases map to TRBD2. Trimming at V came to 6 bases and at J to 4 bases, leaving 12 bases not matched to a gene. CDR3 length equals 16 residues. Germline V gene data show CDR1 as MRHNA and CDR2 as SNTAGT. The CDR3 here is CASSDEGGRPADTQYF. The CDR3, as DNA: TGTGCCAGCAGCGATGAGGGCGGGAGGCCCGCAGATACGCAGTATTTT.

J is TRBJ1-2 and V is TRBV6-1, with a weak D call TRBD1 (5 bases). Germline CDR1 reads MNHNS; CDR2 reads SASEGT. The CDR3 consists of 15 residues. V gave up 2 bases and J gave up 2 bases, with 12 bases separating them. CDR3 bases: TGTGCCAGCAGTGAATTGAGGGGTCAGAACTATGGCTACACCTTC. It specifies CASSELRGQNYGYTF.

The chain's CDR3 is CASGGGVETQYF. The CDR3 coding sequence is TGTGCCAGCGGTGGGGGCGTAGAGACCCAGTACTTC. The V and J genes are TRBV6-6 and TRBJ2-5; a weak D match, TRBD1 (6 bases). Trimming took off 8 bases at V and 4 bases at J, with 11 bases between the two ends. CDR1 and CDR2 from the germline V gene are MNHNY and SVGAGI (reference sequence). This CDR3 is 12 amino acids long.

This chain connects TRBV9 to TRBJ2-2, with 9 nucleotides matching TRBD2. J gave up 6 bases and V 0 bases, and 3 bases lay outside the gene matches. This CDR3 spans 15 amino acids. Germline V lookup: CDR1 SGDLS, CDR2 YYNGEE. The CDR3 is CASSVVAGGPGELFF. The DNA of the CDR3 is TGTGCCAGCAGCGTAGTGGCGGGAGGGCCCGGGGAGCTGTTTTTT.